A single sample is the source of the 2 T cell receptor beta chains below, sequenced in a study of blood T cell repertoires in COVID-19. Assay: immunoSEQ multiplex PCR; the TCRdb copy retains only in-frame clones and omits some. The repertoire has roughly 290,000 clones, just under 85% of them found once; the top ten carry 4% to 5%. The sequenced sample was peripheral blood. The receptors stem from a woman aged 50 to 60 with active or convalescent COVID-19.

The rearrangement joins TRBV12-3 or TRBV12-4 to TRBJ1-1, with 10 positions matching TRBD1. V lost 6 bases and J lost 6; bases outside the gene matches: 4. This CDR3 comprises 13 residues. The DNA of the CDR3 is TGTGCCAGCAGCCGGGACAGGGGTTCTGAAGCTTTCTTT. Translation: CASSRDRGSEAFF.

This clone was counted once. The chain uses TRBV7-9 and TRBJ2-4; a weak D match, TRBD1 (6 bases). The ends were cut back, 0 bases at V and 6 bases at J, with 15 bases in the middle. CDR1 is SEHNR, CDR2 FQNEAQ, per germline (reference sequence). This CDR3 is built from 16 residues. The CDR3 DNA follows: TGTGCCAGCAGCTTAGCGTGGGAACAGGGCGGAAACATTCAGTACTTC. Encoded protein: CASSLAWEQGGNIQYF. The entire variable domain, with the rest obtained from reference TRBV7-9 and TRBJ2-4, is as follows: DTGVSQNPRHKITKRGQNVTFRCDPISEHNRLYWYRQTLGQGPEFLTYFQNEAQLEKSRLLSDRFSAERPKGSFSTLEIQRTEQGDSAMYLCASSLAWEQGGNIQYFGAGTRLSVL.